Listed below are T cell receptor beta chains from one sample, sequenced in a study of T cell responses to AZD1222 COVID-19 vaccine. Profiled with immunoSEQ multiplex PCR; TCRdb holds only in-frame clones, not every one. The profile shows some 110,000 clones, approximately 88% of them singletons. The material was peripheral blood, obtained on day 0 of AZD1222 vaccination. These receptor sequences come from an adult in good health. The CDR3 runs from the conserved cysteine through the conserved F or W. A D gene is named only where the DNA matches it firmly.

v_call: TRBV6-6; cdr3_length: 16; d_call: -; j_call: TRBJ2-6; cdr3_aa: CASSPPTGFGANVLTF; cdr3_nt: TGTGCCAGCAGCCCGCCCACAGGGTTTGGGGCCAACGTCCTGACTTTC
v_call: TRBV28; cdr3_length: 16; d_call: TRBD1; j_call: TRBJ2-6; cdr3_aa: CASRQIQGEGANVLTF; cdr3_nt: TGTGCCAGCAGACAAATACAGGGGGAAGGGGCCAACGTCCTGACTTTC
v_call: TRBV28; cdr3_length: 16; d_call: TRBD1; j_call: TRBJ1-5; cdr3_aa: CASSFVGRGDSQPQHF; cdr3_nt: TGTGCCAGCAGTTTTGTGGGCAGGGGGGACAGTCAGCCCCAGCATTTT
v_call: TRBV19; cdr3_length: 16; d_call: TRBD2; j_call: TRBJ2-3; cdr3_aa: CASLRTGTTTTDTQYF; cdr3_nt: TGTGCCAGCCTCCGGACCGGGACTACGACAACAGATACGCAGTATTTT
v_call: TRBV7-3; cdr3_length: 15; d_call: TRBD2; j_call: TRBJ2-1; cdr3_aa: CASSPGTSGGEAGVF; cdr3_nt: TGTGCCAGCAGCCCCGGGACTAGCGGGGGGGAAGCCGGGGTCTTC
v_call: TRBV7-9; cdr3_length: 15; d_call: TRBD1; j_call: TRBJ1-4; cdr3_aa: CASSKNRGNNEKLFF; cdr3_nt: TGTGCCAGCAGTAAAAACAGGGGGAACAATGAAAAACTGTTTTTT
v_call: TRBV5-1; cdr3_length: 14; d_call: TRBD1; j_call: TRBJ2-7; cdr3_aa: CASSSTGAGYEQYF; cdr3_nt: TGCGCCAGCAGCTCAACAGGGGCGGGCTACGAGCAGTACTTC
v_call: TRBV6-5; cdr3_length: 12; d_call: -; j_call: TRBJ2-2; cdr3_aa: CASRLSYKELFF; cdr3_nt: TGTGCCAGCCGCTTGTCCTATAAGGAGCTGTTTTTT
v_call: TRBV7-2; cdr3_length: 15; d_call: TRBD2; j_call: TRBJ2-1; cdr3_aa: CASSLDGLAGNEQFF; cdr3_nt: TGTGCCAGCAGCTTAGACGGACTAGCGGGAAATGAGCAGTTCTTC
v_call: TRBV7-2; cdr3_length: 15; d_call: TRBD1; j_call: TRBJ1-2; cdr3_aa: CASSLWDRDTDGYTF; cdr3_nt: TGTGCCAGCAGCTTATGGGACAGGGATACCGATGGCTACACCTTC
v_call: TRBV10-3; cdr3_length: 12; d_call: -; j_call: TRBJ1-1; cdr3_aa: CAIKGGNTEAFF; cdr3_nt: TGTGCCATCAAAGGGGGGAACACTGAAGCTTTCTTT
v_call: TRBV16; cdr3_length: 19; d_call: TRBD1; j_call: TRBJ2-3; cdr3_aa: CASSPRETGVIGILDTQYF; cdr3_nt: TGTGCCAGCAGCCCCCGCGAGACAGGGGTGATCGGGATTCTGGATACGCAGTATTTT
v_call: TRBV13; cdr3_length: 16; d_call: -; j_call: TRBJ1-1; cdr3_aa: CASSIRGPMKDTEAFF; cdr3_nt: TGTGCCAGCAGCATCAGGGGACCGATGAAGGACACTGAAGCTTTCTTT
v_call: TRBV4-2; cdr3_length: 13; d_call: -; j_call: TRBJ1-1; cdr3_aa: CASSQTDSTEAFF; cdr3_nt: TGTGCCAGCAGCCAAACGGACAGCACTGAAGCTTTCTTT
v_call: TRBV5-5; cdr3_length: 13; d_call: TRBD1; j_call: TRBJ1-2; cdr3_aa: CASSLRDRNGYTF; cdr3_nt: TGTGCCAGCAGCTTGCGGGACAGAAACGGCTACACCTTC
v_call: TRBV6-2/TRBV6-3; cdr3_length: 17; d_call: -; j_call: TRBJ2-5; cdr3_aa: CASSTRGNRVTGETQYF; cdr3_nt: TGTGCCAGCAGCACTAGGGGGAACAGGGTTACGGGAGAGACCCAGTACTTC